The rows below give T cell receptor beta chains drawn from one sample of a study of shared clonotypes between healthy human individuals. The table came from immunoSEQ multiplex PCR; TCRdb's copy has only in-frame clones and leaves some out. The table shows about 680,000 clones, with about 90% occurring only once. The sequencing input was naive CD8+ T cells sorted from blood. The receptors were sampled from a young man in good health. Each CDR3 is given with its conserved first and last residue. Fields, in order: J gene, clone size, D gene, V gene, CDR3 DNA, CDR3 protein. D genes are given only for firm matches. Only some rows state a clone size, as once, few, many or a class for expanded clones.

J: TRBJ1-1
size: -
D: -
V: TRBV5-4
DNA: TGTGCCAGCAGCCCTAACGGGCCACCTGAAGCTTTCTTT
CDR3: CASSPNGPPEAFF

J: TRBJ2-1
size: -
D: -
V: TRBV7-9
DNA: TGTGCCAGCAGCTTCTTCTTCAATGAGCAGTTCTTC
CDR3: CASSFFFNEQFF

J: TRBJ1-4
size: -
D: -
V: TRBV4-1
DNA: TGCGCCAGCAGCCAAGATTCCGCAATAGCGGGTGAAAAACTGTTTTTT
CDR3: CASSQDSAIAGEKLFF

J: TRBJ2-2
size: -
D: TRBD1
V: TRBV25-1
DNA: TGTGCCAGTAAGGGTCTGGGACAGCGGAACACCGGGGAGCTGTTTTTT
CDR3: CASKGLGQRNTGELFF

J: TRBJ2-7
size: -
D: TRBD1
V: TRBV27
DNA: TGTGCCAGCAGTTTTGGGGACAGGGGGTTCTACGAGCAGTACTTC
CDR3: CASSFGDRGFYEQYF

J: TRBJ2-1
size: -
D: -
V: TRBV19
DNA: TGTGCCAGTAGTCCGGGACCATCCTACAATGAGCAGTTCTTC
CDR3: CASSPGPSYNEQFF

J: TRBJ2-7
size: -
D: -
V: TRBV5-1
DNA: TGCGCCAGCAGCTCCCGGGACCACTCCTACGAGCAGTACTTC
CDR3: CASSSRDHSYEQYF

J: TRBJ1-5
size: once
D: TRBD1
V: TRBV19
DNA: TGTGCCAGTAGTATCCTCGACAGGGCCCTGCTATCGCCCCAGCATTTT
CDR3: CASSILDRALLSPQHF

J: TRBJ2-3
size: -
D: -
V: TRBV15
DNA: TGTGCCACCAGGGGAGTCCCAGATACGCAGTATTTT
CDR3: CATRGVPDTQYF

J: TRBJ1-1
size: -
D: -
V: TRBV7-9
DNA: TGTGCCAGCAGCTTAGGGCAGGGCGTGAACACTGAAGCTTTCTTT
CDR3: CASSLGQGVNTEAFF

J: TRBJ1-5
size: once
D: -
V: TRBV10-3
DNA: TGTGCCACCTTAGACCCCGGCGGTCAGCCCCAGCATTTT
CDR3: CATLDPGGQPQHF